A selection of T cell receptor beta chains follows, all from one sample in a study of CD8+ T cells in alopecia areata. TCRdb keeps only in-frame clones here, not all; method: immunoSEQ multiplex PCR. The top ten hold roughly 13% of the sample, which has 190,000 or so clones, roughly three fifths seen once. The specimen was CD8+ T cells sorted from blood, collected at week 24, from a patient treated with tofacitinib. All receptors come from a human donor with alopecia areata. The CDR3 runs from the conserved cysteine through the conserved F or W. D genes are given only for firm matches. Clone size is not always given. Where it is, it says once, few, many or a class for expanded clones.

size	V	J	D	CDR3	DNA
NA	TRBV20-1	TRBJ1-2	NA	CSATGGGGYTF	TGCAGTGCTACTGGGGGCGGAGGCTACACCTTC
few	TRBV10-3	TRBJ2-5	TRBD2	CAISEGLAQETQYF	TGTGCCATCAGTGAAGGACTAGCTCAAGAGACCCAGTACTTC
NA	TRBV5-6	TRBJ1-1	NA	CASSFKGNTEAFF	TGTGCCAGCAGCTTCAAGGGGAACACTGAAGCTTTCTTT
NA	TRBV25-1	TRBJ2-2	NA	CATRRITGELFF	TGTGCCACGCGCCGAATTACCGGGGAGCTGTTTTTT
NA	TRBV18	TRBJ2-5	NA	CASSRTPVTQYF	TGTGCCAGCTCGAGGACTCCAGTGACCCAGTACTTC
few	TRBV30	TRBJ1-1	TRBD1	CASDREGTEAFF	TGTGCCTCGGACAGGGAGGGGACTGAAGCTTTCTTT
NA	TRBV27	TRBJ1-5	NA	CASSLTDNQPQHF	TGTGCCAGCAGTTTGACAGATAATCAGCCCCAGCATTTT
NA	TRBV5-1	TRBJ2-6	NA	CASSPSSGANVLTF	TGCGCCAGCAGCCCTAGCTCTGGGGCCAACGTCCTGACTTTC
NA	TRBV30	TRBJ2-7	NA	CAWSQTLRGYEQYF	TGTGCCTGGAGTCAGACCCTCAGAGGCTACGAGCAGTACTTC
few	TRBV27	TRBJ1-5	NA	CASSLWGNQPQHF	TGTGCCAGCAGTTTATGGGGCAATCAGCCCCAGCATTTT
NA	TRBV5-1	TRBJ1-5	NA	CASSFSEGPNQPQHF	TGCGCCAGCAGCTTTTCCGAGGGACCAAATCAGCCCCAGCATTTT
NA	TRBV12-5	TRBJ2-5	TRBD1	CASGGDRDRGIQETQYF	TGTGCTAGTGGAGGAGACCGGGACAGGGGGATTCAAGAGACCCAGTACTTC
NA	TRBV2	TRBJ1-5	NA	CASSEVDYRELYSNQPQHF	TGTGCCAGCAGTGAGGTGGACTACAGGGAACTTTATAGCAATCAGCCCCAGCATTTT
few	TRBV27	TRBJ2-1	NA	CASSSRDPAYNEQFF	TGTGCCAGCAGTTCGAGGGATCCCGCCTACAATGAGCAGTTCTTC
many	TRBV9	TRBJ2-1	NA	CASSVEDNEQFF	TGTGCCAGCAGCGTAGAAGACAATGAGCAGTTCTTC
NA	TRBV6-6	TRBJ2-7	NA	CASGTPYEQYF	TGTGCCAGCGGAACCCCCTACGAGCAGTACTTC
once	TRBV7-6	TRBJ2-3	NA	CASSRWGRGTDTQYF	TGTGCCAGCAGCCGTTGGGGCCGGGGCACAGATACGCAGTATTTT
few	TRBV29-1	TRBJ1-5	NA	CSVGNPGDQPQHF	TGCAGCGTTGGAAACCCCGGGGATCAGCCCCAGCATTTT
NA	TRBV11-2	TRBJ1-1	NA	CASSLAGTEAFF	TGTGCCAGCAGCTTAGCGGGCACTGAAGCTTTCTTT
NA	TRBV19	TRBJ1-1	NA	CASRSKGSLNTEAFF	TGTGCCAGTAGAAGTAAGGGTTCCCTTAACACTGAAGCTTTCTTT
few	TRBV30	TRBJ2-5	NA	CAWRSGAGAQETQYF	TGTGCCTGGAGAAGCGGGGCAGGGGCTCAAGAGACCCAGTACTTC
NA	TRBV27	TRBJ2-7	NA	CASSFSSSYEQYF	TGTGCCAGCAGTTTCTCGAGCTCCTACGAGCAGTACTTC
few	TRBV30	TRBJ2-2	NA	CAWSVGDGELFF	TGTGCCTGGAGTGTCGGAGACGGGGAGCTGTTTTTT
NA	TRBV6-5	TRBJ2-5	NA	CASRRLDLLETQYF	TGTGCCAGCAGACGACTAGATCTGTTAGAGACCCAGTACTTC
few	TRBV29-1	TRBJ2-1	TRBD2	CSIGGSGVEFF	TGCAGCATTGGGGGTAGCGGGGTGGAGTTCTTC
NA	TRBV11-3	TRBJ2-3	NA	CASSLDGASTDTQYF	TGTGCCAGCAGCTTAGATGGGGCATCCACAGATACGCAGTATTTT
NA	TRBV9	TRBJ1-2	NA	CASSVGGTPNYGYTF	TGTGCCAGCAGCGTAGGGGGGACCCCTAACTATGGCTACACCTTC
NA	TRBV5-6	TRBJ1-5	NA	CASSLGGSSNQPQHF	TGTGCCAGCAGCTTGGGAGGGTCTAGCAATCAGCCCCAGCATTTT
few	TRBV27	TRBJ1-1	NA	CASSFQGSEAFF	TGTGCCAGCAGTTTTCAAGGGTCTGAAGCTTTCTTT
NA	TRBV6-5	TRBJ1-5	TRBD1	CASSPTGGNQPQHF	TGTGCCAGCAGCCCCACAGGGGGAAATCAGCCCCAGCATTTT
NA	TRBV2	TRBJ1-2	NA	CASSHDSRSNYGYTF	TGTGCCAGCAGTCACGACAGCCGGAGTAACTATGGCTACACCTTC
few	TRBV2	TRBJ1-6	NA	CASSERLYEAPLHF	TGTGCCAGCAGTGAAAGGCTATACGAGGCACCCCTCCACTTT
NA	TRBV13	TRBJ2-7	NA	CASSPRESGLYEQYF	TGTGCCAGCAGCCCACGAGAATCTGGACTCTACGAGCAGTACTTC
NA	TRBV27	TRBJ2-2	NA	CASSLVRTNTGELFF	TGTGCCAGCAGTTTGGTTAGGACGAACACCGGGGAGCTGTTTTTT
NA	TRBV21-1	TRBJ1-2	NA	CASSKVDLGTDSYGYTF	TGTGCCAGCAGCAAAGTGGATTTAGGGACAGATAGCTATGGCTACACCTTC
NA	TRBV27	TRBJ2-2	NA	CASSSGGWGGELFF	TGTGCCAGCAGTTCCGGGGGCTGGGGCGGGGAGCTGTTTTTT
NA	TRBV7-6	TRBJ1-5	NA	CASSPGQNQPQHF	TGTGCCAGCAGCCCCGGACAGAATCAGCCCCAGCATTTT
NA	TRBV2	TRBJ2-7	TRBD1	CASSDGQGGEQYF	TGTGCCAGCAGTGACGGACAGGGCGGCGAGCAGTACTTC
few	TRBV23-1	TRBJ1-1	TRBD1	CASSQLQGAKSRNTEAFF	TGCGCCAGCAGTCAGTTACAGGGGGCCAAGAGCCGGAACACTGAAGCTTTCTTT
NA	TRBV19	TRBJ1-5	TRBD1	CASSIIDRANQPQHF	TGTGCCAGTAGTATTATCGACAGGGCAAATCAGCCCCAGCATTTT
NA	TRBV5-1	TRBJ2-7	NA	CASSLDDPPGPEQYF	TGCGCCAGCAGCTTGGATGATCCCCCCGGGCCGGAGCAGTACTTC
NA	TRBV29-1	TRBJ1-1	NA	CSTHWRTEAFF	TGCAGCACCCATTGGAGGACTGAAGCTTTCTTT
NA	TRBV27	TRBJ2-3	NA	CASSMGGRSTDTQYF	TGTGCCAGCAGTATGGGGGGACGTTCCACAGATACGCAGTATTTT
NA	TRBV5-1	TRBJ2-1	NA	CASSLVSGAGNEQFF	TGCGCCAGCAGCTTGGTTTCCGGGGCAGGGAATGAGCAGTTCTTC
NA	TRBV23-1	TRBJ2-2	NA	CASSQSRDDANTGELFF	TGCGCCAGCAGTCAGTCTCGGGACGACGCGAACACCGGGGAGCTGTTTTTT
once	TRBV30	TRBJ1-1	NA	CAWRRKSTEAFF	TGTGCCTGGAGAAGGAAGAGCACTGAAGCTTTCTTT
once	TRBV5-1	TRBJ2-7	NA	CASSRDSYEQYF	TGCGCCAGCAGCCGGGACTCCTACGAGCAGTACTTC
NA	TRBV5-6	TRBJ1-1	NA	CASSLAGGATEAFF	TGTGCCAGCAGCTTGGCTGGGGGTGCAACTGAAGCTTTCTTT